This T cell receptor (beta chain) was documented in a study of cytomegalovirus exposure and HLA in healthy donors. Germline CDR1 LNHDA, CDR2 SQIVND (reference sequence). V trimming: 3 bases; J trimming: 3 bases; junction bases outside the gene matches: 1. The CDR3 runs to 14 residues. Notes on the study in general: Solely CMV serostatus was available to characterize immune exposure. A few chains tied to CMV proved CMV antigen-specific in vitro.

Vbeta (60) and Jbeta (13) primers were used in the PCR. Per the authors' pipeline: There were 80 million or so unique TCR beta chains by a later count, and some 11 million of them were shared. TCRdb keeps only in-frame clones here, not all; method: immunoSEQ multiplex PCR. The V and J calls and clone size come from that table; D and trimming were worked out from the DNA. Of about 150,000 clones in the sample, almost 85% were seen once. About this clone itself: Antigen unknown.

The receptor's source is a boy aged 2 to 9 in good health and CMV-seronegative. This chain links TRBV19 with TRBJ2-7; 11 bases are a match to TRBD2. Sequenced: PBMCs. The CDR3 bases are TGTGCCAGTAGTATTACTAGCGGGAGCTACGAGCAGTACTTC. It codes for CASSITSGSYEQYF.